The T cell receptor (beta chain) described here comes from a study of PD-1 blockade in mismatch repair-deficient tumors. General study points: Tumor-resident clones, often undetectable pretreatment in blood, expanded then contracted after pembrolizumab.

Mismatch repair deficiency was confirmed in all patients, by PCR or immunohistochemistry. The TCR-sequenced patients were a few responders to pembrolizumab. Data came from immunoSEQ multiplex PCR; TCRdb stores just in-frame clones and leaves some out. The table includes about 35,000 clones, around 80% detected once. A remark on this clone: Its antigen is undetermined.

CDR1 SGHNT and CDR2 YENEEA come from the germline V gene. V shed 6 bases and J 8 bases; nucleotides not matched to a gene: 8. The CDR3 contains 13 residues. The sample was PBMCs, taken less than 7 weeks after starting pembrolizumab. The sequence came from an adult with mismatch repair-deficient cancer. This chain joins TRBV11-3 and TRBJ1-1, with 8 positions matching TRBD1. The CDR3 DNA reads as TGTGCCAGCAGGGGGACAGGCAAGGCCGAAGCTTTCTTT. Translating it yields CASRGTGKAEAFF.